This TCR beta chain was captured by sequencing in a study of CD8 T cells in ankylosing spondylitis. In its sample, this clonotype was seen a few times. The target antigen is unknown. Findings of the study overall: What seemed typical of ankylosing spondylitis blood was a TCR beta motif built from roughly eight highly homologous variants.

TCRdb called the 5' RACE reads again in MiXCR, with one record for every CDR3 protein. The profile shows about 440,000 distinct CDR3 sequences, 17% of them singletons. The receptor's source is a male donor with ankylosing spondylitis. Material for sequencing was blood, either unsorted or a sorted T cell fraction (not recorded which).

The CDR3 coding sequence is TGCAGTGCTTCCTATAAAGGGACAGACAATAGCAATCAGCCCCAGCATTTT. Translated: CSASYKGTDNSNQPQHF. V usage is TRBV20-1 and J usage is TRBJ1-5, with 7 positions matching TRBD1. The CDR3 totals 17 residues. V dropped 5 bases and J dropped 0; count of bases not matched to a gene: 13. CDR1 and CDR2 from the germline V gene are DFQATT and SNEGSKA (reference sequence).